The 21 T cell receptor beta chains given below trace back to one sample, sequenced in a study of cytomegalovirus exposure and HLA in healthy donors. With 60 Vbeta and 13 Jbeta primers, the PCR was carried out. TCRdb's table, derived via immunoSEQ multiplex PCR, lists solely in-frame clones and lacks some. The sample lists approximately 130,000 clones; around three quarters were seen once. What was sequenced was PBMCs. These receptor sequences come from a woman aged 60-70 years in good health and CMV-seropositive.

The rearrangement uses TRBV9 and TRBJ1-2, with 10 bases that match TRBD1. With V trimmed by 0 bases and J by 7 bases, 6 bases remained unmatched. The CDR3 length is 15 residues. The germline V gene encodes CDR1 SGDLS and CDR2 YYNGEE. CDR3 in amino acids: CASSVAGTGVSGYTF. The CDR3 nucleotides read TGTGCCAGCAGCGTAGCAGGGACAGGGGTTAGTGGCTACACCTTC.

The rearrangement uses TRBV5-4 and TRBJ2-3; D might be TRBD1 (5 bases). Per germline, CDR1 SGHNT and CDR2 YYREEE (reference sequence). V was cut by 4 bases and J by 6 bases, with 12 bases left in between. The CDR3 totals 13 residues. The DNA for the CDR3 is TGTGCCAGCAGCCTGTCAGGGTCGGATACGCAGTATTTT. It translates to CASSLSGSDTQYF. Together with reference TRBV5-4 and TRBJ2-3, the CDR3 gives the full variable domain: ETGVTQSPTHLIKTRGQQVTLRCSSQSGHNTVSWYQQALGQGPQFIFQYYREEENGRGNFPPRFSGLQFPNYSSELNVNALELDDSALYLCASSLSGSDTQYFGPGTRLTVL.

The DNA for the CDR3 is TGCGCCAGCACTCCCTTTGGGGGGACTGGGGCCAACGTCCTGACTTTC. Its protein is CASTPFGGTGANVLTF. The rearrangement uses TRBV5-1 and TRBJ2-6; D possibly corresponds to TRBD2 (6 bases). The length of the CDR3 is 16 residues. V lost 6 bases and J lost 2, with 15 bases in between. CDR1 SGHRS and CDR2 YFSETQ come from the germline V gene.

The genes are TRBV7-8 and TRBJ1-4; 7 bases match TRBD1. Per germline, CDR1 SGHVS and CDR2 FQNEAQ. This CDR3 region has 13 residues. The ends lost 6 bases at V and 5 bases at J; junction bases unmatched: 3. In nucleotides, the CDR3 is TGTGCCAGCAGGCCGACAGGGAATGAAAAACTGTTTTTT. Its translation: CASRPTGNEKLFF. The full variable domain, completed using reference TRBV7-8 and TRBJ1-4, is GAGVSQSPRYKVAKRGQDVALRCDPISGHVSLFWYQQALGQGPEFLTYFQNEAQLDKSGLPSDRFFAERPEGSVSTLKIQRTQQEDSAVYLCASRPTGNEKLFFGSGTQLSVL.

The rearrangement links TRBV15 to TRBJ1-2; perhaps TRBD1 as D (5 bases). CDR3 size: 14 residues. CDR1 and CDR2 from the germline V gene are LNHNV and YYDKDF (reference sequence). Trimming took 0 bases from V and 5 from J, leaving 10 bases between them. CDR3 in amino acids: CATSRDSGGYGYTF. The CDR3 nucleotides are TGTGCCACCAGCAGAGATTCGGGGGGATATGGCTACACCTTC. The full variable domain, completed using reference TRBV15 and TRBJ1-2, is DAMVIQNPRYQVTQFGKPVTLSCSQTLNHNVMYWYQQKSSQAPKLLFHYYDKDFNNEADTPDNFQSRRPNTSFCFLDIRSPGLGDTAMYLCATSRDSGGYGYTFGSGTRLTVV.

This clone was detected only a few times. V usage is TRBV15 and J usage is TRBJ1-4, with TRBD1 as a possible D gene (5 bases). V lost 3 bases and J 6 bases, leaving 11 bases between the germline ends. Germline loops: CDR1 LNHNV, CDR2 YYDKDF (reference sequence). CDR3 size: 14 residues. As DNA, the CDR3 is TGTGCCACCAGCAGCCCGGACACGGATGAAAAACTGTTTTTT. It codes for CATSSPDTDEKLFF.

This rearrangement joins TRBV2 to TRBJ2-5, with TRBD1 matching 7 bases. The assigned J gene may be wrong: the sequence end matches TRBJ2-7 better. This CDR3 spans 12 amino acids. The V gene's germline CDR1 is SNHLY and CDR2 FYNNEI. The CDR3 loop reads CASSATGVEQYF. DNA of the CDR3: TGTGCCAGCAGCGCAACAGGGGTCGAGCAGTACTTC.

The chain employs TRBV5-8 and TRBJ2-3; 8 bases match TRBD2. Unmatched junction bases numbered 7, after V lost 5 bases and J lost 5 bases. The CDR3 length is 14 residues. The germline gives CDR1 SGHTS, CDR2 YDEGEE. CDR3 nucleotides: TGTGCCAGCAGTTTAGCGGGGCAGGGAGATACGCAGTATTTT. Protein product: CASSLAGQGDTQYF.

A few counts support this clone. V is TRBV19 and J is TRBJ1-5, with D unresolved. V gave up 6 bases and J gave up 1 base, with 4 bases separating them. This CDR3 comprises 12 residues. Germline assignment: CDR1 LNHDA and CDR2 SQIVND (reference sequence). CDR3 residues: CASRLSNQPQHF. The CDR3 nucleotides are TGTGCCAGTAGGTTAAGCAATCAGCCCCAGCATTTT. Full variable domain (remainder filled in from reference TRBV19 and TRBJ1-5): DGGITQSPKYLFRKEGQNVTLSCEQNLNHDAMYWYRQDPGQGLRLIYYSQIVNDFQKGDIAEGYSVSREKKESFPLTVTSAQKNPTAFYLCASRLSNQPQHFGDGTRLSIL.

This chain joins TRBV19 and TRBJ1-5; D is undetermined. The CDR3 is 14 residues long. The germline gives CDR1 LNHDA, CDR2 SQIVND (reference sequence). Trimming cost V 3 bases and J 4 bases, with 10 bases left between them. The CDR3, as DNA: TGTGCCAGTAGTATTGTGGGCCAAAATCAGCCCCAGCATTTT. It translates to CASSIVGQNQPQHF. The complete variable domain, with remaining parts taken from reference TRBV19 and TRBJ1-5, reads DGGITQSPKYLFRKEGQNVTLSCEQNLNHDAMYWYRQDPGQGLRLIYYSQIVNDFQKGDIAEGYSVSREKKESFPLTVTSAQKNPTAFYLCASSIVGQNQPQHFGDGTRLSIL.

V and J are TRBV9 and TRBJ1-2, with TRBD1 matching 8 bases. CDR1 is SGDLS and CDR2 is YYNGEE in the germline V gene. Trimming took 3 bases from V and 7 from J; bases not matched to a gene: 14. The CDR3 covers 16 residues. The CDR3 DNA follows: TGTGCCAGCAGCGCCTCAGCAGACAGGGGAGGGGGTGGCTACACCTTC. Protein sequence: CASSASADRGGGGYTF.

The chain recombines TRBV19 with TRBJ1-2; possible D gene TRBD1, 6 bases. Trimming shortened V by 5 bases and J by 5 bases, and 15 bases separated the two germline ends. The germline V gene has CDR1 LNHDA and CDR2 SQIVND (reference sequence). The CDR3 consists of 14 residues. The CDR3 sequence: CASSADSTGYGYTF. CDR3 coding DNA: TGTGCCAGTAGTGCGGACAGTACTGGGTATGGCTACACCTTC.

This chain joins TRBV2 and TRBJ2-5; D might be TRBD1 (7 bases). Germline V gives CDR1 SNHLY, CDR2 FYNNEI. The CDR3 runs 16 residues. Trimming took off 3 bases at V and 1 base at J, with 15 bases between the two ends. Written as DNA, the CDR3 is TGTGCCAGCAGTGACCTAAGACAGGGAGGCCAAGAGACCCAGTACTTC. Residues: CASSDLRQGGQETQYF. Looking up the rest from reference TRBV2 and TRBJ2-5 gives the full variable domain: EPEVTQTPSHQVTQMGQEVILRCVPISNHLYFYWYRQILGQKVEFLVSFYNNEISEKSEIFDDQFSVERPDGSNFTLKIRSTKLEDSAMYFCASSDLRQGGQETQYFGPGTRLLVL.

A few counts support this clone. The V and J genes are TRBV6-5 and TRBJ2-1, with 9 bases aligning to TRBD1. CDR1 is MNHEY, CDR2 SVGAGI, per germline. The CDR3 is 14 amino acids. Losses at the gene ends were 7 bases for V and 6 bases for J; bases not matched to a gene: 7. The CDR3 is CASKPGQGFNEQFF. The CDR3 coding sequence is TGTGCCAGCAAACCGGGACAGGGATTCAATGAGCAGTTCTTC.

This chain uses TRBV18 with TRBJ2-5; TRBD2 agrees at 8 bases. Germline V gene lookup returns CDR1 KGHSH and CDR2 LQKENI. The V and J ends lost 2 bases and 4 bases, in that order; junction bases with no gene match: 3. This CDR3 has 14 amino acids. The DNA for the CDR3 is TGTGCCAGCTCACCAGGGACTAGGGGAGAGACCCAGTACTTC. This sequence encodes CASSPGTRGETQYF.

This clone occurred a few times. This chain links TRBV19 with TRBJ1-2; D call uncertain. V was cut by 8 bases and J by 7 bases, with 20 bases left in between. Germline CDR1 and CDR2: LNHDA and SQIVND (reference sequence). The CDR3 consists of 14 residues. The CDR3 here is CASFDISLRGGYTF. The DNA for the CDR3 is TGTGCCAGTTTCGATATATCGCTGCGGGGTGGCTACACCTTC.

The chain uses TRBV6-1 and TRBJ2-1; D may be TRBD2 (5 bases). Germline V gene lookup returns CDR1 MNHNS and CDR2 SASEGT. CDR3 length: 12 amino acids. The V and J ends lost 6 bases and 2 bases respectively, with 5 bases between them. This CDR3 reads CASSGAYNEQFF. CDR3 sequence (DNA): TGTGCCAGCAGCGGGGCCTACAATGAGCAGTTCTTC.

V gene TRBV5-1 combines with J gene TRBJ2-7; 7 bases fit TRBD1. The CDR3 is 12 residues long. The J segment lost 7 bases and the V segment lost 4 bases, leaving 5 bases of the junction unmatched. Germline V gene sequence: CDR1 SGHRS, CDR2 YFSETQ. The CDR3 reads CASSPQGSEQYF. The CDR3 nucleotides are TGCGCCAGCAGCCCACAGGGGAGTGAGCAGTACTTC.

Of note for this clone: One junction end disagrees with the germline gene, perhaps due to a read error. The chain combines TRBV7-9 with TRBJ2-7, with a weak D call TRBD2 (5 bases). Per the germline V gene, CDR1 is SEHNR and CDR2 is FQNEAQ (reference sequence). This CDR3 has 10 amino acids. CDR3 region: CSSSAGEQYF. The CDR3 DNA follows: TGTTCCAGCAGCGCGGGCGAGCAGTACTTC.

This chain links TRBV2 with TRBJ1-5, with D possibly being TRBD1 (6 bases). Trimming left V 6 bases short and J 6 bases short, with 12 bases between. Germline V gene lookup returns CDR1 SNHLY and CDR2 FYNNEI. This CDR3 is built from 13 residues. The CDR3 DNA follows: TGTGCCAGCAGCCACAGGGAGGGTCAGCCCCAGCATTTT. Amino acids: CASSHREGQPQHF.

The genes are TRBV19 and TRBJ1-1, with a tentative D call TRBD1 (5 bases). The ends were cut back, 5 bases at V and 7 bases at J, with 17 bases in the middle. Germline CDR1 is LNHDA and CDR2 is SQIVND (reference sequence). This CDR3 has 14 residues. The CDR3 DNA reads as TGTGCCAGTAGTCGGGGGGGACTGTCATTTGAAGCTTTCTTT. Protein sequence: CASSRGGLSFEAFF.